A single sample is the source of the 18 T cell receptor beta chains below, sequenced in a study of T-cell memory formation after mild COVID-19. MiXCR, run by TCRdb on the 5' RACE reads, gives a single entry per CDR3 protein. Of roughly 120,000 distinct CDR3 sequences detected, approximately 22% appear once; the ten largest clones hold under 50%. Sequencing input: PBMCs or a T cell subset sorted from them (not recorded which). Receptor source: a young man who had mild COVID-19 (a few samples of this study predate the infection). Cell type and time point are not known.

V gene TRBV4-3 combines with J gene TRBJ2-4; 10 bases are a match to TRBD1. The V and J ends lost 0 bases and 8 bases, in that order; junction bases with no gene match: 7. Germline CDR1 and CDR2: LGHNA and YSLEER. The CDR3 spans 16 residues. CDR3 in DNA: TGCGCCAGCAGCCAAGAGGCGCCCGGACAGGGGGACATTCAGTACTTC. Residues: CASSQEAPGQGDIQYF.

This clonotype was detected a few times. The CDR3 bases are TGTGCCAGCAGTTACTACGGAGACAGCTCCTACGAGCAGTACTTC. This codes for CASSYYGDSSYEQYF. This sequence joins TRBV6-2 or TRBV6-3 and TRBJ2-7; the D gene is possibly TRBD1 (5 bases). Trimming pared 1 base from V and 0 bases from J, leaving 10 bases between. The CDR3 is 15 amino acids. CDR1 and CDR2 (germline): MNHEY, SVGEGT.

This chain uses TRBV6-1 with TRBJ1-5; D remains ambiguous. The CDR3 spans 13 residues. Between the trimmed V and J ends, which lost 7 bases and 0 bases, there was a span of 7 bases. In germline, CDR1 is MNHNS, CDR2 SASEGT. CDR3 sequence: CASTGYSNQPQHF. In DNA, the CDR3 is TGTGCCAGCACGGGGTATAGCAATCAGCCCCAGCATTTT.

This CDR3 reads CSVEVGQGITDTQYF. CDR3 in DNA: TGCAGCGTTGAAGTGGGCCAGGGGATCACAGATACGCAGTATTTT. This sequence joins TRBV29-1 and TRBJ2-3, with D perhaps TRBD1 (6 bases). The V end was cut by 1 base, the J end by 2 bases, with 13 bases between. The CDR3 length is 15 residues. Germline-derived CDR1 and CDR2 are SQVTM and ANQGSEA.

The gene calls are TRBV7-8 and TRBJ1-1; D might be TRBD1 (5 bases). CDR3 length: 15 residues. V lost 2 bases and J lost 6, with 16 bases in between. In germline, CDR1 is SGHVS, CDR2 FQNEAQ. As DNA, the CDR3 is TGTGCCAGCAGCTTACTAGGGCAGGGATGGGCTGAAGCTTTCTTT. Translation: CASSLLGQGWAEAFF.

This clonotype was detected a few times. The V gene is TRBV7-9, the J gene TRBJ1-1; no definite D call. Germline V CDR1 and CDR2: SEHNR, FQNEAQ (reference sequence). This CDR3 is built from 11 residues. V was shortened by 7 bases and J by 5 bases, with 8 bases between the two germline ends. This CDR3 is CASTPGTEAFF. The CDR3 DNA sequence: TGTGCCAGCACCCCGGGAACTGAAGCTTTCTTT.

V usage is TRBV7-6 and J usage is TRBJ2-1, with 7 bases identical to TRBD2. Trimming cost V 2 bases and J 6 bases; bases outside gene matches: 4. The germline V gene has CDR1 SGHVS and CDR2 FNYEAQ. CDR3 length: 14 residues. The CDR3 DNA reads as TGTGCCAGCAGCTTACCGGGGGGAGTCAATGAGCAGTTCTTC. Its protein product is CASSLPGGVNEQFF.

A few counts support this clonotype. V gene TRBV20-1 combines with J gene TRBJ2-7; D remains ambiguous. V was shortened by 2 bases and J by 2 bases, with 16 bases between the two germline ends. The CDR3 has 15 residues. The germline V gene has CDR1 DFQATT and CDR2 SNEGSKA (reference sequence). The CDR3 region has the DNA TGCAGTGCTAGATCGCTTAGCTCATCTACCTACGAGCAGTACTTC. Translating gives CSARSLSSSTYEQYF.

This clonotype was seen a handful of times. The rearrangement links TRBV18 to TRBJ1-5, with D possibly being TRBD1 (6 bases). This CDR3 comprises 14 residues. V shed 2 bases and J shed 7 bases, with 12 bases lying between them. Germline V gene lookup returns CDR1 KGHSH and CDR2 LQKENI. CDR3 nucleotide sequence: TGTGCCAGCTCACCATTAGGGGGAGGACAGCCCCAGCATTTT. Translating gives CASSPLGGGQPQHF.

This clonotype was counted a few times. The V call is TRBV4-3, the J call TRBJ2-3; D call uncertain. The CDR3 contains 15 residues. Between the trimmed V and J ends, which lost 0 bases and 2 bases, there was a span of 9 bases. Germline CDR1 is LGHNA and CDR2 is YSLEER. The CDR3: CASSQDRQYTDTQYF. The DNA of the CDR3 is TGCGCCAGCAGCCAAGACCGGCAGTACACAGATACGCAGTATTTT.

This chain's CDR3 is CASTPTRPSYNEQFF. The DNA of the CDR3 is TGTGCCAGCACCCCGACTAGACCCTCCTACAATGAGCAGTTCTTC. The chain links TRBV27 to TRBJ2-1; perhaps TRBD2 as D (6 bases). The CDR3 covers 15 residues. The V gene's germline CDR1 is MNHEY and CDR2 SMNVEV (reference sequence). With 7 bases removed from V and 0 bases from J, the gap between germline ends came to 13 bases.

V is TRBV6-1 and J is TRBJ2-1, with 9 bases that match TRBD1. The CDR3 is 16 residues long. V was pared by 6 bases and J by 1 base, with 7 bases of the junction left unmatched. Germline V gene lookup returns CDR1 MNHNS and CDR2 SASEGT. The CDR3 reads CASSPMGTGSYNEQFF. DNA for the CDR3: TGTGCCAGCAGCCCAATGGGGACAGGGTCCTACAATGAGCAGTTCTTC.

There are a few counts of this clonotype. This chain joins TRBV5-6 and TRBJ2-5; a possible D gene is TRBD1 (5 bases). With 2 bases removed from V and 1 base from J, the gap between germline ends came to 12 bases. The CDR3 extends over 15 amino acids. CDR1 is SGHDT, CDR2 YYEEEE, per germline. CDR3 sequence (DNA): TGTGCCAGCAGCTTATCTTTCGACAGCCAAGAGACCCAGTACTTC. This codes for CASSLSFDSQETQYF. Together with reference TRBV5-6 and TRBJ2-5, the CDR3 gives the full variable domain: DAGVTQSPTHLIKTRGQQVTLRCSPKSGHDTVSWYQQALGQGPQFIFQYYEEEERQRGNFPDRFSGHQFPNYSSELNVNALLLGDSALYLCASSLSFDSQETQYFGPGTRLLVL.

This chain uses TRBV28 with TRBJ1-5, with D unresolved. The CDR3 covers 13 residues. Looked up from germline, CDR1 is MDHEN and CDR2 is SYDVKM. Trimming cost V 3 bases and J 2 bases, with 5 bases left between them. CDR3 DNA sequence: TGTGCCAGCAGTTTCTTGGGCAATCAGCCCCAGCATTTT. This translates into CASSFLGNQPQHF.

The V call is TRBV9, the J call TRBJ1-1, with D possibly being TRBD1 (5 bases). Trimming left V 4 bases short and J 4 bases short, with 17 bases between. Germline values: CDR1 SGDLS, CDR2 YYNGEE. The CDR3 has 15 amino acids. This CDR3 is CASSPNGGPITEAFF. CDR3 coding DNA: TGTGCCAGCAGCCCAAACGGGGGACCAATCACTGAAGCTTTCTTT.

This clonotype came up once. The chain recombines TRBV9 with TRBJ2-6; D might be TRBD1 or TRBD2, each matching 5 bases. V was cut by 0 bases and J by 9 bases, with 7 bases left in between. The CDR3 loop spans 13 amino acids. The germline gives CDR1 SGDLS, CDR2 YYNGEE. The CDR3 spells CASSVGDDNVLTF. CDR3 DNA sequence: TGTGCCAGCAGCGTAGGGGACGACAACGTCCTGACTTTC. The full variable domain, with the rest looked up from reference TRBV9 and TRBJ2-6, is DSGVTQTPKHLITATGQRVTLRCSPRSGDLSVYWYQQSLDQGLQFLIQYYNGEERAKGNILERFSAQQFPDLHSELNLSSLELGDSALYFCASSVGDDNVLTFGAGSRLTVL.

The chain joins TRBV6-6 to TRBJ2-7; D is perhaps TRBD1 (6 bases). Germline CDR1 is MNHNY and CDR2 is SVGAGI (reference sequence). Between the trimmed V and J ends, which lost 0 bases and 3 bases, there was a span of 21 bases. The CDR3 runs to 18 residues. The CDR3 sequence is CASSYSTRQAKPIYEQYV. The CDR3 DNA follows: TGTGCCAGCAGTTACTCGACGAGACAGGCGAAACCCATCTACGAGCAGTACGTC.

The table lists this clonotype with a few counts. The chain couples TRBV12-3 or TRBV12-4 to TRBJ1-1; D is unresolved. Trimming removed 2 bases at V and 6 bases at J, with 4 bases between. The CDR3 covers 11 residues. This chain's CDR3 is CASSLLAEAFF. CDR3 DNA: TGTGCCAGCAGTTTATTAGCTGAAGCTTTCTTT.